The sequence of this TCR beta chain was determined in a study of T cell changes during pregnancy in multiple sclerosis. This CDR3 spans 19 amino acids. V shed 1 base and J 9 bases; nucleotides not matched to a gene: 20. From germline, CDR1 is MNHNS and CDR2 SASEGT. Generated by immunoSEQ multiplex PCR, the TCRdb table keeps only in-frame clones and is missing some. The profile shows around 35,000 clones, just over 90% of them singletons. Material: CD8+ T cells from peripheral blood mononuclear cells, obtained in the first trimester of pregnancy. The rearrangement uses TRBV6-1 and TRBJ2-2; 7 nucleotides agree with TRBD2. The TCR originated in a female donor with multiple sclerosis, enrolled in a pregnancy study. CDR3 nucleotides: TGTGCCAGCAGTGAAGGGACGGAGAGACTTAGCGGGTGGCCCAGGGAGCTGTTTTTT. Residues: CASSEGTERLSGWPRELFF.